This T cell receptor beta chain emerged from a study of CD8 T cells in ankylosing spondylitis. The study's findings and limits: Clones linked with disease were CD8+ and fairly uncommon in the peripheral blood. Ankylosing spondylitis blood appeared to carry a characteristic TCR beta motif of roughly 8 highly homologous variants. Reportedly, disease-linked clones are significantly enriched in ankylosing spondylitis patients' matched synovial fluid.

TCRdb itself ran the 5' RACE reads through MiXCR, one entry per CDR3 protein. The sample records a few hundred thousand distinct CDR3 sequences, approximately 8.2% being singletons. This clonotype appeared a few times. What it binds is unknown. Sequenced: blood, either unsorted or a sorted T cell fraction (not recorded which). The clonotype was recovered from a male donor with ankylosing spondylitis.

Here the CDR3 reads CASRPLAGDYNEQFF. The CDR3 DNA follows: TGCGCCAGCAGGCCCCTAGCGGGAGATTACAATGAGCAGTTCTTC. The V and J genes are TRBV5-1 and TRBJ2-1, with TRBD2 identical over 10 bases. Germline CDR1 SGHRS, CDR2 YFSETQ. Germline trimming cut 5 bases from V and 4 bases from J; bases unmatched to any gene: 6. The CDR3 sequence is 15 residues long.